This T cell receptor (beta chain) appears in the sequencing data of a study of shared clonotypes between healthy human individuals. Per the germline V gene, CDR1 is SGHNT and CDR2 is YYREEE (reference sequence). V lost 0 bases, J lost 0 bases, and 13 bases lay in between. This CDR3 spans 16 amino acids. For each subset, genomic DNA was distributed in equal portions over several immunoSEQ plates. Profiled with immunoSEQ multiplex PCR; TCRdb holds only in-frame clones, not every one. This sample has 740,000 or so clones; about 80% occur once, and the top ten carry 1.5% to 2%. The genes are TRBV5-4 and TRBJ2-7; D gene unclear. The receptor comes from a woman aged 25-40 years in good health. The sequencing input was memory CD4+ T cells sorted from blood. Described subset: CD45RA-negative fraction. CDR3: CASSLGGLRSSYEQYF. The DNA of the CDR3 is TGTGCCAGCAGCTTGGGCGGTCTAAGGAGCTCCTACGAGCAGTACTTC. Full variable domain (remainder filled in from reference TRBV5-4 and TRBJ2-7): ETGVTQSPTHLIKTRGQQVTLRCSSQSGHNTVSWYQQALGQGPQFIFQYYREEENGRGNFPPRFSGLQFPNYSSELNVNALELDDSALYLCASSLGGLRSSYEQYFGPGTRLTVT.